This T cell receptor beta chain emerged from a study of blood T cell repertoires in COVID-19. About the study: Whether acute or convalescent, the COVID-19 samples came from the United States, Italy and Spain. Sample material is recorded as cDNA or gDNA derived from T cells, B-cell-depleted T cells, or PBMCs.

Original data processing: Reference gene primer amplification yielded estimated nucleated cell counts. TCRdb's copy holds only in-frame clones and misses some; the assay was immunoSEQ multiplex PCR. The D gene and trimming were derived from the DNA, and the V and J assignments and clone size from that table. The sample carries fewer than 150,000 clones, more than 70% recorded once. The CDR3 loop spans 16 amino acids. This chain joins TRBV1 and TRBJ2-2; the table names TRBD2, a call not compared with the DNA. TRBV1 is designated a pseudogene. This sequence originates from a woman in her sixties or seventies who had recovered from COVID-19. Material for sequencing was peripheral blood. The CDR3 nucleotides read TGCACCAGCAGCCAAGTCCGGGGGGGGAACACCGGGGAGCTGTTTTTT. This sequence encodes CTSSQVRGGNTGELFF.